This T cell receptor beta chain was documented in a study of blood T cell repertoires in COVID-19. Germline V gives CDR1 SGHRS, CDR2 YFSETQ. V lost 0 bases and J lost 2, with 6 bases in between. The CDR3 spans 14 residues. Clones were sequenced by immunoSEQ multiplex PCR, and TCRdb holds only the in-frame ones, with some missing. The sample has tens of thousands of clones; 80% to 90% are singletons. The sequencing input was peripheral blood. The receptor was derived from a man aged 45-65 years with active COVID-19. V usage is TRBV5-1 and J usage is TRBJ1-5, with D perhaps matching TRBD1 (5 bases). The CDR3 nucleotides read TGCGCCAGCAGCTTGGTAGGGGGCAATCAGCCCCAGCATTTT. It specifies CASSLVGGNQPQHF.